Listed below are T cell receptor beta chains from one sample, sequenced in a study of T cell responses to AZD1222 COVID-19 vaccine. The protocol was immunoSEQ multiplex PCR, while the TCRdb copy is restricted to in-frame clones and leaves out a portion. The table shows 100,000 or so clones, with 86% occurring only once. The source material was peripheral blood, sampled on day 0 of AZD1222 vaccination. These receptors all stem from an adult in good health. CDR3s leave out the opening cysteine and the closing phenylalanine or tryptophan.

TRBV13,TRBJ2-6,ASSLGRGSGANVLT
TRBV3-1/TRBV3-2,TRBJ2-5,ASSQVAGAGETQY
TRBV5-4,TRBJ2-5,ASRFRGQETQY
TRBV4-2,TRBJ1-4,ASSQPGRGTNEKLF
TRBV18,TRBJ2-1,ASSWETGGDNEQF
TRBV28,TRBJ1-2,ASSLIPHYGYT
TRBV3-1/TRBV3-2,TRBJ2-5,ASSQFAGGPMETQY
TRBV28,TRBJ1-1,ASSLGQGWGGTEAF
TRBV15,TRBJ2-3,ATSRDAPGRGGDTQY
TRBV19,TRBJ2-7,ASSIGGQVTYEQY
TRBV30,TRBJ2-7,AWSRMPGRLTYEQY
TRBV19,TRBJ2-1,ASNNGRGNEQF
TRBV4-1,TRBJ2-2,ASSQERVSRVGNTGELF
TRBV30,TRBJ2-3,ACIILAGGTDTQY
TRBV3-1/TRBV3-2,TRBJ1-5,ASSQEGRQSSNQPQH
TRBV28,TRBJ1-3,ASSNGQLAGNTIY
TRBV5-1,TRBJ1-1,ASSLTTSRSIPRAF
TRBV7-2,TRBJ2-7,ASSLNEGPYEQY
TRBV21-1,TRBJ1-2,ASSTCSRQGNGYT
TRBV15,TRBJ2-3,ATSRGGGRVPDTQY
TRBV4-3,TRBJ2-2,ASSQEPGGTNTGELF